A selection of T cell receptor beta chains follows, all from one sample in a study of shared clonotypes between healthy human individuals. The protocol was immunoSEQ multiplex PCR, while the TCRdb copy is restricted to in-frame clones and leaves out a portion. This table has about 590,000 clones, around 95% appearing once. Source material: naive CD8+ T cells sorted from blood. The receptors originated from a woman under 40 in good health. Both conserved end residues are part of each CDR3. A D gene is named only where the DNA matches it firmly. Clone size is given for some rows only: seen once, a few or many times, or a class if the clone is expanded.

v_gene: TRBV18; d_gene: TRBD2; j_gene: TRBJ2-7; abundance: .; CDR3aa: CASSAPGGIEQYF; CDR3nt: TGTGCCAGCTCCGCCCCGGGAGGGATCGAGCAGTACTTC
v_gene: TRBV12-5; d_gene: TRBD1; j_gene: TRBJ2-7; abundance: .; CDR3aa: CASGLGDRGSEQYF; CDR3nt: TGTGCTAGTGGTTTAGGGGACAGGGGGAGCGAGCAGTACTTC
v_gene: TRBV28; d_gene: .; j_gene: TRBJ1-2; abundance: .; CDR3aa: CASSFSGIANYGYTF; CDR3nt: TGTGCCAGCAGTTTCTCAGGGATAGCTAACTATGGCTACACCTTC
v_gene: TRBV27; d_gene: .; j_gene: TRBJ2-7; abundance: .; CDR3aa: CASSSPLEQYF; CDR3nt: TGTGCCAGCAGTTCCCCTCTCGAGCAGTACTTC
v_gene: TRBV18; d_gene: .; j_gene: TRBJ2-1; abundance: .; CDR3aa: CASSPPRGTSYNEQFF; CDR3nt: TGTGCCAGCTCACCACCGCGAGGGACTTCCTACAATGAGCAGTTCTTC
v_gene: TRBV29-1; d_gene: .; j_gene: TRBJ1-2; abundance: .; CDR3aa: CSVRSLYGYTF; CDR3nt: TGCAGCGTTCGATCGCTCTATGGCTACACCTTC
v_gene: TRBV28; d_gene: TRBD1; j_gene: TRBJ1-5; abundance: .; CDR3aa: CASSWGDRRSNQPQHF; CDR3nt: TGTGCCAGCAGTTGGGGGGACAGGAGATCCAATCAGCCCCAGCATTTT
v_gene: TRBV2; d_gene: .; j_gene: TRBJ2-7; abundance: .; CDR3aa: CASKEGQNYYEQYF; CDR3nt: TGTGCCAGCAAAGAGGGACAAAATTACTACGAGCAGTACTTC
v_gene: TRBV29-1; d_gene: TRBD1; j_gene: TRBJ2-3; abundance: .; CDR3aa: CSATILQGQGRADTQYF; CDR3nt: TGCAGCGCAACGATTTTACAAGGACAGGGGAGGGCAGATACGCAGTATTTT
v_gene: TRBV5-1; d_gene: TRBD2; j_gene: TRBJ2-7; abundance: .; CDR3aa: CASSPWTSGSSYEQYF; CDR3nt: TGCGCCAGCAGCCCTTGGACTAGCGGGAGTTCCTACGAGCAGTACTTC
v_gene: TRBV28; d_gene: .; j_gene: TRBJ1-2; abundance: few; CDR3aa: CASSLRTISESYGYTF; CDR3nt: TGTGCCAGCAGCCTTCGCACCATTTCGGAGAGCTATGGCTACACCTTC
v_gene: TRBV28; d_gene: .; j_gene: TRBJ1-1; abundance: .; CDR3aa: CASSPRNTEAFF; CDR3nt: TGTGCCAGCAGTCCTAGGAACACTGAAGCTTTCTTT
v_gene: TRBV4-1; d_gene: .; j_gene: TRBJ2-1; abundance: .; CDR3aa: CASSQERSSGAGSEQFF; CDR3nt: TGCGCCAGCAGCCAAGAAAGGAGTTCAGGGGCGGGAAGTGAGCAGTTCTTC
v_gene: TRBV2; d_gene: TRBD1; j_gene: TRBJ1-2; abundance: .; CDR3aa: CASSEVTGGAGYGYTF; CDR3nt: TGTGCCAGCAGTGAGGTGACAGGGGGCGCGGGGTATGGCTACACCTTC
v_gene: TRBV5-1; d_gene: .; j_gene: TRBJ2-1; abundance: .; CDR3aa: CASSSPLEGYEQFF; CDR3nt: TGCGCCAGCAGTAGCCCGCTAGAAGGGTATGAGCAGTTCTTC
v_gene: TRBV4-1; d_gene: .; j_gene: TRBJ2-7; abundance: .; CDR3aa: CASSQAPRQGLKGEQYF; CDR3nt: TGCGCCAGCAGCCAAGCCCCCCGGCAGGGCCTTAAAGGTGAGCAGTACTTC
v_gene: TRBV25-1; d_gene: .; j_gene: TRBJ1-1; abundance: .; CDR3aa: CASSGLNTEAFF; CDR3nt: TGTGCCAGCAGTGGCCTGAACACTGAAGCTTTCTTT
v_gene: TRBV5-5; d_gene: .; j_gene: TRBJ1-1; abundance: .; CDR3aa: CASSLSFLGYTEAFF; CDR3nt: TGTGCCAGCAGCTTAAGCTTCCTGGGGTACACTGAAGCTTTCTTT
v_gene: TRBV19; d_gene: TRBD1; j_gene: TRBJ1-1; abundance: .; CDR3aa: CASRVTGVRNTEAFF; CDR3nt: TGTGCCAGTAGAGTTACAGGGGTTCGGAACACTGAAGCTTTCTTT